The rows below give T cell receptor beta chains drawn from one sample of a study of cytomegalovirus exposure and HLA in healthy donors. Measured with immunoSEQ multiplex PCR; TCRdb has only the in-frame clones, and not every one. The sample holds around 140,000 clones, over 60% seen once. Input material: PBMCs. Source of these receptors: a female donor in good health and CMV-seronegative. The CDR3 runs from the conserved cysteine through the conserved F or W. The D gene is left open where the match is weak. The size field is filled for only some rows; it gives once, few, many or a size class.

j_gene,d_gene,len,abundance,v_gene,CDR3nt,CDR3aa
TRBJ2-7,-,13,-,TRBV2,TGTGCCAGCAGGCCCCGGGAAGACCGCGAGCAGTACTTC,CASRPREDREQYF
TRBJ1-5,-,14,-,TRBV28,TGTGCCAGCAGTCCTCCTCAGGGAAGACAGCCCCAGCATTTT,CASSPPQGRQPQHF
TRBJ2-1,TRBD2,15,-,TRBV6-5,TGTGCCAGCAGTTATAGCGGGGGACCCTACAATGAGCAGTTCTTC,CASSYSGGPYNEQFF
TRBJ2-5,-,13,-,TRBV6-6,TGTGCCAGCAGGCTGGGGGCTCAAGAGACCCAGTACTTC,CASRLGAQETQYF
TRBJ1-2,-,13,-,TRBV2,TGTGCCAGCAGCCCCGGGACTTCCTATGGCTACACCTTC,CASSPGTSYGYTF
TRBJ1-5,TRBD1,17,-,TRBV6-1,TGTGCCAGCAGTGGGTCCCAGGGGGCGAGGTTTGGTCAGCCCCAGCATTTT,CASSGSQGARFGQPQHF
TRBJ1-1,-,14,few,TRBV7-9,TGTGCCAGCAGCCACTCCGGTGTTTACGCTGAAGCTTTCTTT,CASSHSGVYAEAFF
TRBJ1-4,TRBD1,13,-,TRBV27,TGTGCCAGCAGGGACAGGGCCTATGAAAAACTGTTTTTT,CASRDRAYEKLFF
TRBJ2-1,-,15,-,TRBV6-5,TGTGCCAGCAGTCTCCAGAACAGACCCTACAATGAGCAGTTCTTC,CASSLQNRPYNEQFF
TRBJ2-7,TRBD2,13,-,TRBV6-1,TGTGCCAGCACGGGAGGGCCGGGCCACGAGCAGTACTTC,CASTGGPGHEQYF
TRBJ2-2,-,14,once,TRBV6-4,TGTGCCAGCAGAACGACAGGAAACACCGGGGAGCTGTTTTTT,CASRTTGNTGELFF
TRBJ1-1,-,12,-,TRBV28,TGTTCCTCGGGTAGGGGTGGTTTTCTGGCTTTCTTT,CSSGRGGFLAFF
TRBJ1-5,-,13,-,TRBV10-3,TGTGCCATCAGTCCAGACAGAGATCAGCCCCAGCATTTT,CAISPDRDQPQHF
TRBJ2-1,TRBD2,16,once,TRBV7-9,TGTGCCAGCAGCTTAGCGGCTAGCGGGGGGCCCCGAGAGCAGTTCTTC,CASSLAASGGPREQFF
TRBJ1-4,-,13,-,TRBV5-1,TGCGCCAGCAGCTTTAGAAATAATGAAAGACTGTTTTTT,CASSFRNNERLFF
TRBJ1-4,TRBD1,14,-,TRBV5-1,TGCGCCAGCAGCTCTCAGGGGGCGCTTGAAAAACTGTTTTTT,CASSSQGALEKLFF
TRBJ2-5,TRBD1,15,-,TRBV5-5,TGTGCCAGCAGCCCGGGACAGGGCCTCCAAGAGACCCAGTACTTC,CASSPGQGLQETQYF
TRBJ2-1,TRBD2,15,few,TRBV5-4,TGTGCCAGCAGCGTGATTCAGCGGGGGCCCAATGAGCAGTTCTTC,CASSVIQRGPNEQFF
TRBJ1-6,-,15,-,TRBV14,TGTGCCAGCAGCCAAGTATCGCAGGCGAATTCACCCCTCCACTTT,CASSQVSQANSPLHF
TRBJ2-7,-,14,-,TRBV5-1,TGCGCCAGCAGGGAAGGACTGACCTCCTACGAGCAGTACTTC,CASREGLTSYEQYF
TRBJ1-6,-,17,-,TRBV27,TGTGCCAGCAGTTTAGAGCTCTCCACAGCCTATAATTCACCCCTCCACTTT,CASSLELSTAYNSPLHF
TRBJ1-1,TRBD1,17,-,TRBV28,TGTGCCAGCAGGCGGGGGCCGGGACAGGGGAGTTGGACTGAAGCTTTCTTT,CASRRGPGQGSWTEAFF
TRBJ1-1,-,13,few,TRBV6-6,TGTGCCAGCAGTTACCAGGGAAGCACTGAAGCTTTCTTT,CASSYQGSTEAFF
TRBJ1-5,-,14,-,TRBV5-1,TGCGCCAGCAGCTTGGACAATAGCAATCAGCCCCAGCATTTT,CASSLDNSNQPQHF
TRBJ1-3,TRBD1,17,-,TRBV7-9,TGTGCCAGCAGCCCCCCGGGACAGGGATCAACTGGAAACACCATATATTTT,CASSPPGQGSTGNTIYF
TRBJ2-7,TRBD1,12,once,TRBV6-1,TGTGCCAGCCGGGACAGGGGAGCCGAGCAGTACTTC,CASRDRGAEQYF
TRBJ1-1,-,14,-,TRBV11-2,TGTGCCAGCAGTCCCGGGACACCGAACACTGAAGCTTTCTTT,CASSPGTPNTEAFF
TRBJ1-4,-,20,-,TRBV5-1,TGCGCCAGCAGCGCAAACCCCGTAGGGGTTAGCGGAGCAACTAATGAAAAACTGTTTTTT,CASSANPVGVSGATNEKLFF
TRBJ2-2,TRBD2,15,-,TRBV13,TGTGCCAGCAGCTTGGGCGGGAGGAACACCGGGGAGCTGTTTTTT,CASSLGGRNTGELFF
TRBJ2-7,-,10,-,TRBV9,TGTGCCAGCAGCGTGAGTAGTAACGACTTC,CASSVSSNDF
TRBJ2-7,TRBD2,12,-,TRBV6-1,TGTGCCGCTCCTGGGGGAGGGAGCGAGCAGTACTTC,CAAPGGGSEQYF
TRBJ1-1,TRBD1,13,few,TRBV6-5,TGTGCCAGCAGTCCCAATCCAGGGGGACGAGCTTTCTTT,CASSPNPGGRAFF
TRBJ2-3,TRBD2,16,-,TRBV5-1,TGCGCCAGCAGCTTGCCAAGCGGGGGGGCTACAGATACGCAGTATTTT,CASSLPSGGATDTQYF
TRBJ1-4,TRBD1,15,-,TRBV28,TGTGCCAGCAGTCAGCCGGGACAGGATCATGAAAAACTGTTTTTT,CASSQPGQDHEKLFF
TRBJ2-7,-,17,-,TRBV30,TGTGCCTGGAGAGAAGGTTCGCGGCAGGGGGGCTCCTACGAGCAGTACTTC,CAWREGSRQGGSYEQYF
TRBJ2-7,TRBD2,13,-,TRBV29-1,TGCAGCGTTGATAGCGGGAGGGCCCACGAGCAGTACTTC,CSVDSGRAHEQYF
TRBJ2-5,TRBD2,16,-,TRBV5-1,TGCGCCAGCAGCTTGGTGGTAGCGGGTTCCCCAGAGACCCAGTACTTC,CASSLVVAGSPETQYF
TRBJ1-2,-,13,-,TRBV6-1,TGTGCCAGCAGACAATTGGACACAAATGGCTACATCTTC,CASRQLDTNGYIF
TRBJ2-1,TRBD1,16,-,TRBV7-2,TGTGCCAGCAGCTCCGGGACAGGGGGGCCCTACAATGAGCAGTTCTTC,CASSSGTGGPYNEQFF
TRBJ2-2,TRBD1,16,-,TRBV6-5,TGTGCCAGCAGTTCCCCGGGGACAGGGGGGACCGGGGAGCTGTTTTTT,CASSSPGTGGTGELFF
TRBJ1-3,TRBD1,11,-,TRBV12-5,TGTGCTAGTGGGGGGGACAGGGCGGTATATTTT,CASGGDRAVYF
TRBJ2-3,-,14,-,TRBV27,TGTGCCAGCCGCAGACAGAGCAACACAGATACGCAGTATTTT,CASRRQSNTDTQYF
TRBJ2-1,TRBD1,18,-,TRBV7-8,TGTGCCAGCAGCCCTCAGGGGGCCGGGGGCCGGCCCTACAATGAGCAGTTCTTC,CASSPQGAGGRPYNEQFF
TRBJ2-7,TRBD2,15,-,TRBV19,TGTGCCAGTAGTATTAAGCTAGCGGGACCGTACGAGCAGTACTTC,CASSIKLAGPYEQYF